The 25 T cell receptor beta chains given below trace back to one sample, sequenced in a study of blood T cell repertoires in COVID-19. This table comes from immunoSEQ multiplex PCR, and its TCRdb copy is limited to in-frame clones, with some not included. The repertoire holds some 330,000 clones, with over 75% as singletons. Sequencing was done on a sample of PBMCs or T cells enriched from blood (not recorded which). These TCRs come from a man younger than 40 who had recovered from COVID-19.

V gene TRBV21-1 combines with J gene TRBJ2-1; TRBD2, the table's D call, was not compared with the DNA. TRBV21-1 is flagged as a pseudogene. The CDR3 consists of 16 residues. The CDR3 region is CASSKGRAGGYNEQFF. CDR3 nucleotide sequence: TGTGCCAGCAGCAAAGGGCGAGCGGGGGGTTACAATGAGCAGTTCTTC.

The chain uses TRBV28 and TRBJ1-1; TRBD1 aligns across 9 bases. This CDR3 has 16 amino acids. Germline loops: CDR1 MDHEN, CDR2 SYDVKM. Trimming cost V 6 bases and J 3 bases; bases outside gene matches: 11. As DNA, the CDR3 is TGTGCCAGCAGCCCGACAGGGGGAGGTAGGTACACTGAAGCTTTCTTT. It encodes CASSPTGGGRYTEAFF.

J is TRBJ2-3 and V is TRBV10-3; 8 bases are a match to TRBD2. Per the germline V gene, CDR1 is ENHRY and CDR2 is SYGVKD. The CDR3 loop spans 13 amino acids. Germline trimming cut 6 bases from V and 1 base from J; bases unmatched to any gene: 0. Here the CDR3 DNA reads TGTGCCATCAGCGGGGGGGGCACAGATACGCAGTATTTT. Translating gives CAISGGGTDTQYF.

The chain combines TRBV4-2 with TRBJ2-7; 8 bases map to TRBD1. The CDR3 is made up of 15 amino acids. In germline, CDR1 is LGHNA, CDR2 YNFKEQ. The V gene end was trimmed by 0 bases and the J gene end by 2 bases; junction bases not matched to a gene: 3. The CDR3 DNA is TGTGCCAGCAGCCAAGATCGACAGGGGCCCTACGAGCAGTACTTC. Translating gives CASSQDRQGPYEQYF.

The chain recombines TRBV20-1 with TRBJ2-1, with unresolved D. CDR1 and CDR2 from the germline V gene are DFQATT and SNEGSKA (reference sequence). Trimming removed 6 bases from V and 6 bases from J, with 6 bases in between. The CDR3 contains 10 residues. This chain's CDR3 is CSAISNEQFF. The DNA for the CDR3 is TGCAGTGCCATTAGCAATGAGCAGTTCTTC.

For the CDR3, the DNA is TGTGCCACCACCCCCCAGGGGGGAATGAACACTGAAGCTTTCTTT. Protein sequence: CATTPQGGMNTEAFF. The chain links TRBV10-3 to TRBJ1-1, with 7 bases fitting TRBD1. Germline trimming cut 10 bases from V and 0 bases from J; bases unmatched to any gene: 11. In germline, CDR1 is ENHRY, CDR2 SYGVKD. The CDR3 sequence is 15 residues long.

J is TRBJ2-7 and V is TRBV5-6; D remains ambiguous. The CDR3 sequence is 13 residues long. Trimming cost V 0 bases and J 3 bases, with 7 bases left between them. Germline loops: CDR1 SGHDT, CDR2 YYEEEE. The CDR3 coding sequence is TGTGCCAGCAGCTTGGAACAGAGCTACGAGCAGTACTTC. Translation gives CASSLEQSYEQYF.

This clone was observed a handful of times. The rearrangement joins TRBV9 to TRBJ1-3; no clear D. The V gene's germline CDR1 is SGDLS and CDR2 YYNGEE. The CDR3 consists of 17 residues. V lost 3 bases to trimming and J lost 3 bases, with 19 bases between them. The CDR3 reads CASSGRYGEGIGNTIYF. The CDR3 DNA follows: TGTGCCAGCAGCGGAAGGTATGGCGAGGGTATTGGAAACACCATATATTTT.

This chain joins TRBV3-1 (or the pseudogene TRBV3-2) and TRBJ2-7, with 11 bases aligning to TRBD1. After removal of 2 bases from V and 3 bases from J, the junction contained 3 bases not matched to a gene. Germline V gene sequence: CDR1 LGHDT, CDR2 YNNKEL (reference sequence). This CDR3 has 15 amino acids. As DNA, the CDR3 is TGTGCCAGCAGCCAACGGGACAGGGGGGACTACGAGCAGTACTTC. It encodes CASSQRDRGDYEQYF.

This rearrangement joins TRBV9 to TRBJ2-7; 8 bases match TRBD1. Germline values: CDR1 SGDLS, CDR2 YYNGEE. The CDR3 consists of 16 residues. The J segment lost 2 bases and the V segment lost 0 bases, leaving 7 bases of the junction unmatched. CDR3 DNA: TGTGCCAGCAGCGTAGGTCAGGGGGCAATGACCTACGAGCAGTACTTC. This translates into CASSVGQGAMTYEQYF.

The CDR3 here is CASSLASGYEQYF. The CDR3 coding sequence is TGCGCCAGCAGCTTGGCGTCGGGTTACGAGCAGTACTTC. J is TRBJ2-7 and V is TRBV5-1; D is undetermined. V was cut by 0 bases and J by 4 bases, with 8 bases left in between. Germline CDR1 reads SGHRS; CDR2 reads YFSETQ. CDR3 length equals 13 residues.

The chain joins TRBV3-1 (or the pseudogene TRBV3-2) to TRBJ1-6; tentatively, D is TRBD1 (5 bases). V lost 4 bases, J lost 7 bases, and 11 bases lay in between. The CDR3 extends over 14 amino acids. Looked up from germline, CDR1 is LGHDT and CDR2 is YNNKEL (reference sequence). The CDR3 DNA reads TGTGCCAGCAGCCCGCGACAGTACAATTCACCCCTCCACTTT. Encoded protein: CASSPRQYNSPLHF.

V usage is TRBV2 and J usage is TRBJ2-3, with 8 bases identical to TRBD1. The V segment lost 4 bases and the J segment 2 bases; nucleotides outside the gene matches: 8. Germline V gene lookup returns CDR1 SNHLY and CDR2 FYNNEI. The CDR3 is 16 residues long. The CDR3 DNA sequence: TGTGCCAGCAGTGCATTCCGACAGGGGTACACAGATACGCAGTATTTT. Translating gives CASSAFRQGYTDTQYF.

The V call is TRBV18, the J call TRBJ1-5; D remains ambiguous. CDR3 size: 14 residues. The germline gives CDR1 KGHSH, CDR2 LQKENI. V lost 6 bases, J lost 1 base, and 10 bases lay in between. The CDR3 DNA is TGTGCCAGCTCCACCGCGGGGAGCAATCAGCCCCAGCATTTT. Encoded protein: CASSTAGSNQPQHF.

This clone appeared once. The chain employs TRBV28 and TRBJ2-7, with D unclear. V was cut by 8 bases and J by 4 bases, with 18 bases left in between. The CDR3 loop spans 14 amino acids. The germline V gene has CDR1 MDHEN and CDR2 SYDVKM. The CDR3 region is CASATPPRSYEQYF. DNA of the CDR3: TGTGCCAGCGCGACACCACCGCGTTCTTACGAGCAGTACTTC.

V gene TRBV4-2 combines with J gene TRBJ1-5; weak D call: TRBD1 (5 bases). This CDR3 has 16 residues. Germline V gene sequence: CDR1 LGHNA, CDR2 YNFKEQ. The V end lost 0 bases, the J end lost 5 bases, and 14 bases lay between the germline ends. CDR3 coding DNA: TGTGCCAGCAGCCAAGAATGGTCGTCAGGGCATCAGCCCCAGCATTTT. The encoded protein is CASSQEWSSGHQPQHF.

In its sample, this clone was seen once. V usage is TRBV5-1 and J usage is TRBJ2-3; possible D gene TRBD1, 6 bases. Trimming cost V 1 base and J 2 bases, with 11 bases left between them. CDR1 is SGHRS, CDR2 YFSETQ, per germline. This CDR3 spans 15 amino acids. This CDR3 reads CASSLWGPPTDTQYF. In DNA form, the CDR3 reads TGCGCCAGCAGCTTGTGGGGGCCCCCCACAGATACGCAGTATTTT.

The chain recombines TRBV11-2 with TRBJ2-5; 8 nucleotides line up with TRBD2. The V gene's germline CDR1 is SGHAT and CDR2 FQNNGV. This CDR3 spans 15 amino acids. J lost 7 bases, V lost 3 bases, and 10 bases had no gene match. CDR3 sequence: CASSFISGVVWTQYF. CDR3 DNA: TGTGCCAGCAGCTTCATTAGCGGGGTGGTTTGGACCCAGTACTTC. Full variable domain (missing parts from reference TRBV11-2 and TRBJ2-5): EAGVAQSPRYKIIEKRQSVAFWCNPISGHATLYWYQQILGQGPKLLIQFQNNGVVDDSQLPKDRFSAERLKGVDSTLKIQPAKLEDSAVYLCASSFISGVVWTQYFGPGTRLLVL.

A word on this clone: Other nucleotide sequences from this sample produce the same CDR3. CDR3 region: CASSVGSSYNEQFF. CDR3 bases: TGTGCCAGCAGCGTAGGCAGTTCCTACAATGAGCAGTTCTTC. V is TRBV9 and J is TRBJ2-1; the D is unclear. Germline V gene data show CDR1 as SGDLS and CDR2 as YYNGEE. The CDR3 has 14 residues. V gave up 0 bases and J gave up 1 base, with 5 bases separating them.

This chain connects TRBV16 to TRBJ1-1, with D perhaps matching TRBD1 (5 bases). Germline V CDR1 and CDR2: KGHSY, FQNENV. CDR3 length equals 15 residues. Trimming cost V 2 bases and J 4 bases, with 14 bases left between them. The CDR3 bases are TGTGCCAGCAGCCAAGCTAGGACACTGGGCACTGAAGCTTTCTTT. This encodes CASSQARTLGTEAFF.

The rearrangement uses TRBV28 and TRBJ1-1; D is perhaps TRBD1 (6 bases). V dropped 6 bases and J dropped 10 bases, with 18 bases sitting between them. CDR1 is MDHEN and CDR2 is SYDVKM in the germline V gene. The CDR3 runs to 13 residues. As DNA, the CDR3 is TGTGCCAGCAGACGACCAGGGGCAGCAGGAGCTTTCTTT. Translating gives CASRRPGAAGAFF.

V is TRBV5-6 and J is TRBJ1-5, with TRBD1 as a possible D gene (6 bases). The CDR3 loop spans 15 amino acids. Between the trimmed V and J ends, which lost 0 bases and 5 bases, there was a span of 12 bases. The germline gives CDR1 SGHDT, CDR2 YYEEEE. In DNA form, the CDR3 reads TGTGCCAGCAGCTTGGCGGCAGGGGTCTATCAGCCCCAGCATTTT. It translates to CASSLAAGVYQPQHF.

This clone was seen a handful of times. This rearrangement joins TRBV21-1 to TRBJ2-6; the table calls TRBD1, which could not be checked here. TRBV21-1 counts as a pseudogene. This CDR3 has 19 amino acids. The CDR3 sequence: CASISLTGPTDSGANVLTF. CDR3 nucleotides: TGTGCCAGCATCTCATTAACAGGACCCACTGACTCTGGGGCCAACGTCCTGACTTTC.

This clone was seen a handful of times. The chain uses TRBV9 and TRBJ2-6; the match to TRBD1 covers 8 bases. Germline V gene sequence: CDR1 SGDLS, CDR2 YYNGEE. CDR3 length: 21 residues. After removal of 4 bases from V and 4 bases from J, the junction contained 22 bases not matched to a gene. The CDR3 sequence: CASSPNPSGVDRAGGANVLTF. The CDR3 nucleotides are TGTGCCAGCAGCCCAAACCCTAGTGGGGTGGACAGGGCAGGAGGGGCCAACGTCCTGACTTTC. The full variable domain, in which reference TRBV9 and TRBJ2-6 provide the parts outside the CDR3, is DSGVTQTPKHLITATGQRVTLRCSPRSGDLSVYWYQQSLDQGLQFLIQYYNGEERAKGNILERFSAQQFPDLHSELNLSSLELGDSALYFCASSPNPSGVDRAGGANVLTFGAGSRLTVL.

V is TRBV5-1 and J is TRBJ1-1; D is undetermined. From germline, CDR1 is SGHRS and CDR2 YFSETQ. With 1 base removed from V and 1 base from J, the gap between germline ends came to 11 bases. The CDR3 has 15 residues. Here the CDR3 reads CASSLIPTGNTEAFF. Here the CDR3 DNA reads TGCGCCAGCAGCTTGATTCCTACGGGGAACACTGAAGCTTTCTTT.